This T cell receptor (beta chain) appears in the sequencing data of a study of T cell repertoires in cytomegalovirus infection. Across the whole study: Newly reported HLA-C-restricted and thoroughly characterized HLA-B-restricted CMV epitopes were employed. From public TCR beta signatures came an indication of both CMV infection and matching HLA type. Findings and caveats of the study: Clonotypes of TCR beta that were HLA-C-restricted and CMV-specific dominated the ex vivo response.

TCRdb fed the reads into MiXCR, producing one record per CDR3 protein. Here the sample spans about 89,000 distinct CDR3 sequences, roughly 29% being singletons. This clonotype has at least ten counts. As yet, its antigen is unknown. Specimen: CD8+ T cells from cultured PBMCs, collected from culture after CMV antigen stimulation. The sequence derives from a human donor in good health (CMV status not recorded). Some clones in this sample may be carry-over from other donors' samples.

The CDR3 spells CASSLVTGRYNEQFF. The CDR3 coding sequence is TGTGCCAGCAGTTTAGTCACAGGGCGGTACAATGAGCAGTTCTTC. The chain couples TRBV12-3 or TRBV12-4 to TRBJ2-1; D might be TRBD1 (6 bases). The CDR3 contains 15 residues. The V gene lost 1 base and the J gene lost 4 bases, with 11 bases spanning the gap.